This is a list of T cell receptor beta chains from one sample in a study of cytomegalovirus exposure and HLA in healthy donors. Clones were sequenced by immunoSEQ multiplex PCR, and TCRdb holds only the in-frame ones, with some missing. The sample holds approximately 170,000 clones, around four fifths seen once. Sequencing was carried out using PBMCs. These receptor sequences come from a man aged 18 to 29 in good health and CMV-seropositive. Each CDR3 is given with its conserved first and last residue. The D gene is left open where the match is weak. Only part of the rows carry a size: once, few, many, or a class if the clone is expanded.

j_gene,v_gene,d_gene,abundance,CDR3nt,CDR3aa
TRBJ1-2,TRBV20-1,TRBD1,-,TGTTCAGGGCAGGGGGCGGATGGCTACACCTTC,CSGQGADGYTF
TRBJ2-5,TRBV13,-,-,TGTGCCAGCAGCTTGAGGTATCGGGAGACCCAGTACTTC,CASSLRYRETQYF
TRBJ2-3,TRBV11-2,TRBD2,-,TGTGCCAGCAGCTTATCGGGAGGGCCCGATACGCAGTATTTT,CASSLSGGPDTQYF
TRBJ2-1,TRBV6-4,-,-,TGTGCCAGCAGTGACAGAGGAGGCAATGAGCAGTTCTTC,CASSDRGGNEQFF
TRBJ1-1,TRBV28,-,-,TGTGCCAGCAGTCACCCGACAGGGAACACTGAAGCTTTCTTT,CASSHPTGNTEAFF
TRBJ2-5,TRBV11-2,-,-,TGTGCCAGCAGCTTACTCCCTGGTGGGGGGCAAGAGACCCAGTACTTC,CASSLLPGGGQETQYF
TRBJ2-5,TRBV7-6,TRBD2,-,TGTGCCAGCAGCTCTAGCGGGACTAGCGGGGAGACCCAGTACTTC,CASSSSGTSGETQYF
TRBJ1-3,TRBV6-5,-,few,TGTGCCAGCAGACAGGGTTCAGCCGGAAACACCATATATTTT,CASRQGSAGNTIYF
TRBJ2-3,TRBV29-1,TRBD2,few,TGCAGCGTTAGGTGGGGGGGTTCAGGTACGCAGTATTTT,CSVRWGGSGTQYF
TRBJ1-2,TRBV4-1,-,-,TGCGCCAGCAGCCAGGGAGAGGGCTACACCTTC,CASSQGEGYTF
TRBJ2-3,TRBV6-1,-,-,TGTGCCAGCAGTGAGCCGACTCTTACAGGGGAGGCGACAGATACGCAGTATTTT,CASSEPTLTGEATDTQYF
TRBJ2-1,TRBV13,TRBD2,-,TGTGCCAGCAGCTTATCGGGACTAGGGTCCTACAATGAGCAGTTCTTC,CASSLSGLGSYNEQFF
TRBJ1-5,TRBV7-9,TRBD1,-,TGTGCCAGCAGCCCAGGGGGATTCGATCAGCCCCAGCATTTT,CASSPGGFDQPQHF
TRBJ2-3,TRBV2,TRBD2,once,TGTGCCAGCAGTCTAGGTAGTGGGGGGGTCGGCACAGATACGCAGTATTTT,CASSLGSGGVGTDTQYF
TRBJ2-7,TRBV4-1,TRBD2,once,TGCGCCAGCAGCCAAGCGACTAGCGTCTACGAGCAGTACTTC,CASSQATSVYEQYF
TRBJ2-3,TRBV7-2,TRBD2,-,TGTGCCAGCAGCTTGCAACTAGCGGGAGCAGATACGCAGTATTTT,CASSLQLAGADTQYF
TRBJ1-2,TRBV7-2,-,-,TGCGCCAGCAGCACGTCCGGAGCAGGGTTGTCCGACTATGGCTACACCTTC,CASSTSGAGLSDYGYTF
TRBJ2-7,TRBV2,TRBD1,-,TGTGCCACCACACACAACGACAGGGGTCGCGAGCAGTACTTC,CATTHNDRGREQYF
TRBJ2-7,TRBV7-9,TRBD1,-,TGTGCCAGCAGCCCCGGGACAGGGAGCTACGAGCAGTACTTC,CASSPGTGSYEQYF
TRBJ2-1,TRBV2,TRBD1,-,TGTGCCAGCAGTCCACCTCGTTCGACAGGGGATCGGATCTTC,CASSPPRSTGDRIF
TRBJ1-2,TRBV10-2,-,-,TGCGCCAGCAGTGAGTCGAAAGGGGGTGACTATGGCTACACCTTC,CASSESKGGDYGYTF
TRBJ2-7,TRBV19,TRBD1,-,TGTGCCAGTTCCGGGACAGGGAGCTCCTACGAGCAGTACTTC,CASSGTGSSYEQYF
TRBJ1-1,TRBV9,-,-,TGTGCCAGCAGCCCGGGGGGGATGAACACTGAAGCTTTCTTT,CASSPGGMNTEAFF
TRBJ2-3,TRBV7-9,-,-,TGTGCCAGCACCCCAGGGGCAGGGGCGACAGATACGCAGTATTTT,CASTPGAGATDTQYF
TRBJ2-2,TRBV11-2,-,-,TGTGCCAGCAGCCTTTTTCGCACCGGGGAGCTGTTTTTT,CASSLFRTGELFF
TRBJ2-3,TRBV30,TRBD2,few,TGTGCCTGGAATGGACTAGCGGGAGTGGGAGATACGCAGTATTTT,CAWNGLAGVGDTQYF
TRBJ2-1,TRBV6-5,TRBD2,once,TGTGCCAGCAGGCTCGGACTAGTGACTGGCGAGCAGTTCTTC,CASRLGLVTGEQFF
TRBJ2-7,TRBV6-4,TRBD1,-,TGTGCCAGCACCCCCGCGGACAGGGGATCGGGGGAGCAGTACTTC,CASTPADRGSGEQYF
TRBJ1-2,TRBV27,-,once,TGTGCCAGCAGTTTAACAGGGCTGGTCTGGGGCTACACCTTC,CASSLTGLVWGYTF
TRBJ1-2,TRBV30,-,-,TGTGCCTGCGAAACTGACAGGTCCTATGGCTACACCTTC,CACETDRSYGYTF
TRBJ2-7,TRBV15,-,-,TGTGCCACCAGCAGAGGTGGTGGGGGGACGCGAGCTTCCTACGAGCAGTACTTC,CATSRGGGGTRASYEQYF
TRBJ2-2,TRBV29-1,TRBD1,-,TGCAGCGTTGCCCAGACCGGGACAGCGAACACCGGGGAGCTGTTTTTT,CSVAQTGTANTGELFF
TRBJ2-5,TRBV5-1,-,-,TGCGCCAGCAGCTTGTTGGCAAACCAAGAGACCCAGTACTTC,CASSLLANQETQYF
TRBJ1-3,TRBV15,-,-,TGTGCCACCAGCAGGAGGGGGGGGGCAGACTCTGGAAACACCATATATTTT,CATSRRGGADSGNTIYF
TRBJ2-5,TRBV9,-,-,TGTGCCAGCAGCTCCCCTCGGTCTAGTGGGGGGGCACCAACACGGTACCAAGAGACCCAGTACTTC,CASSSPRSSGGAPTRYQETQYF
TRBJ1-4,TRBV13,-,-,TGTGCCAGCAACGAGGCGGGTCTGGGTGAAAAACTGTTTTTT,CASNEAGLGEKLFF
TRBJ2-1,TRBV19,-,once,TGTGCCAGTATGGGGAGACTAGTGGGGGGTTGGGAGCAGTTCTTC,CASMGRLVGGWEQFF
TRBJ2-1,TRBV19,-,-,TGTGCCAGTAGTATATCGTGGGGAGACAATGAGCAGTTCTTC,CASSISWGDNEQFF
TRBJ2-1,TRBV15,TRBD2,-,TGTGCCACCAGCAGAGACCTCAGCGGGAGGGCCTATGAGCAGTTCTTC,CATSRDLSGRAYEQFF